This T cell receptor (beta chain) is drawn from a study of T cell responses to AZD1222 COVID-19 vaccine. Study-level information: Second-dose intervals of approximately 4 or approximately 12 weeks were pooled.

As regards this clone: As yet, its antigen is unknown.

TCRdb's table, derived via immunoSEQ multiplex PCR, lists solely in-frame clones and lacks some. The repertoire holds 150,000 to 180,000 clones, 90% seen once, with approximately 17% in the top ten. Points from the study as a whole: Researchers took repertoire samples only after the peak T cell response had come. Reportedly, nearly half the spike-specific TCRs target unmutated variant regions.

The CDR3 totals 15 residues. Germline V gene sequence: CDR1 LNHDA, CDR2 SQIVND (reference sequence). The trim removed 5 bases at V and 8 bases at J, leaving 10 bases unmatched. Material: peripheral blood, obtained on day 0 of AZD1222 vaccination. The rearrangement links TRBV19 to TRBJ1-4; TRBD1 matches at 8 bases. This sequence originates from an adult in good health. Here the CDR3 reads CASSVVGTGSEKLFF. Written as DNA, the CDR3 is TGTGCCAGTAGTGTCGTTGGGACAGGCAGCGAAAAACTGTTTTTT.